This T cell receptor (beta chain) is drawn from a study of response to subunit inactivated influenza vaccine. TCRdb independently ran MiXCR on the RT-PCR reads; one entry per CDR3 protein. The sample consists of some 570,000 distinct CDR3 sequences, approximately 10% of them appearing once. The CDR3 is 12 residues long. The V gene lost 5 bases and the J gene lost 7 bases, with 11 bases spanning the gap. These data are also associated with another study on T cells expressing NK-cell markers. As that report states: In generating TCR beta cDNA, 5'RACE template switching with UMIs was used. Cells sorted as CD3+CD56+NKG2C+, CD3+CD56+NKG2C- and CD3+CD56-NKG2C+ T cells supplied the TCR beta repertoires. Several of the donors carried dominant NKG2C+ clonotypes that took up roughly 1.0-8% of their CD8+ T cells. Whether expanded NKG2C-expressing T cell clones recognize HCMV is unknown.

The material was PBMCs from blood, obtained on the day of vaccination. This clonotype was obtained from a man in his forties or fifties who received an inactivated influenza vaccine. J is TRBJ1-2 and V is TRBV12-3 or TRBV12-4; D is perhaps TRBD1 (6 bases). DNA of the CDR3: TGTGCCAGCAGTCTGGGGGCAAGTGGCTACACCTTC. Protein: CASSLGASGYTF.